This TCR beta chain appears in the sequencing data of a study of beta chain features in type 1 diabetes. The authors obtained over 98% purity in all sorted populations. Germline CDR1 reads DFQATT; CDR2 reads SNEGSKA (reference sequence). The CDR3 length is 11 residues. With 4 bases removed from V and 16 bases from J, the gap between germline ends came to 16 bases. As for this clone: Its antigen is not identified.

Since all of the isolated RNA was reverse transcribed, expressed TCRB transcripts were what got sequenced. Libraries were prepared by immunoSEQ multiplex PCR; TCRdb keeps only in-frame clonotypes and omits some of them. The sample yields roughly 610,000 clones, roughly a sixth seen once. General study points: Over-representation of high TCR-expressing cells was a possible consequence of cDNA sequencing. Any role of HLA type in TCRB rearrangement remained unresolved here. The study found moderately but significantly shorter TCRB CDR3s in all four CD4+ subsets of Type 1 diabetes patients.

Sequencing was performed on naive CD4+ T cells from blood. The chain recombines TRBV20-1 with TRBJ1-4; D not resolved. The source is a man aged 18 to 35 in good health. The CDR3 region has the DNA TGCAGTGCTAAAGGGTCTTCAAACCCGTTTTTT. It specifies CSAKGSSNPFF.